Listed below are T cell receptor beta chains from one sample, sequenced in a study of blood T cell repertoires in COVID-19. Profiled with immunoSEQ multiplex PCR; TCRdb holds only in-frame clones, not every one. The sample has about 140,000 clones, about 79% seen once. Sequenced material: PBMCs or T cells enriched from blood (not recorded which). The receptors derive from a woman aged 50 to 60 who had recovered from COVID-19. Both conserved end residues are part of each CDR3. Clone size appears in some rows only: once, few, many, or a class for an expanded clone.

abundance: once
v_gene: TRBV28
CDR3aa: CASSLLIQGGGEKLFF

abundance: NA
v_gene: TRBV4-2
CDR3aa: CASSQEALEREPYNEQFF

abundance: NA
v_gene: TRBV7-9
CDR3aa: CASSGFRGTYEQYF

abundance: NA
v_gene: TRBV18
CDR3aa: CASSRGGAGSYNEQFF

abundance: NA
v_gene: TRBV6-6
CDR3aa: CASSQGQRTDTQYF

abundance: NA
v_gene: TRBV5-8
CDR3aa: CASSLGGVAGRETQYF

abundance: few
v_gene: TRBV19
CDR3aa: CASSKYGQGAYQPQHF

abundance: NA
v_gene: TRBV5-1
CDR3aa: CASSLVSPSGYNEQFF

abundance: NA
v_gene: TRBV2
CDR3aa: CASSEGQGYQPQHF

abundance: NA
v_gene: TRBV6-5
CDR3aa: CASSSRETQYF

abundance: NA
v_gene: TRBV7-6
CDR3aa: CASSLAGGAPDTQYF

abundance: NA
v_gene: TRBV5-5
CDR3aa: CASILDRGQTEAFF

abundance: few
v_gene: TRBV7-9
CDR3aa: CASSLGSMNTEAFF

abundance: NA
v_gene: TRBV30
CDR3aa: CATGTPSDEQYF

abundance: NA
v_gene: TRBV19
CDR3aa: CASSIRGVNTEAFF

abundance: NA
v_gene: TRBV10-3
CDR3aa: CAISESEGRGVSYGYTF

abundance: NA
v_gene: TRBV11-3
CDR3aa: CASSAGIPGANVLTF

abundance: once
v_gene: TRBV5-6
CDR3aa: CASSPAGLADYEQYF

abundance: NA
v_gene: TRBV7-3
CDR3aa: CASSFGGEKETQYF

abundance: NA
v_gene: TRBV10-1
CDR3aa: CASSRQLGYEQYF

abundance: NA
v_gene: TRBV30
CDR3aa: CAWSLLNFNEKLFF

abundance: NA
v_gene: TRBV2
CDR3aa: CASSRTDLIAKNIQYF

abundance: NA
v_gene: TRBV3-1/TRBV3-2
CDR3aa: CASSQDGSGSVYNEQFF

abundance: NA
v_gene: TRBV7-9
CDR3aa: CASRRLAGAGELFF

abundance: NA
v_gene: TRBV19
CDR3aa: CASRPNSHYGYTF

abundance: NA
v_gene: TRBV11-3
CDR3aa: CASSLDGGGAWRGTEAFF

abundance: NA
v_gene: TRBV19
CDR3aa: CASSIGTGPGNTIYF

abundance: NA
v_gene: TRBV3-1/TRBV3-2
CDR3aa: CASGDRHMNTEAFF

abundance: NA
v_gene: TRBV12-3/TRBV12-4
CDR3aa: CASSFISYNEQFF

abundance: NA
v_gene: TRBV7-9
CDR3aa: CASRTSEGGGYTF

abundance: few
v_gene: TRBV10-3
CDR3aa: CAISRTGAGDEKLFF

abundance: NA
v_gene: TRBV28
CDR3aa: CASSLIPYNEQFF

abundance: few
v_gene: TRBV24-1
CDR3aa: CATSSSAGNYGYTF

abundance: NA
v_gene: TRBV19
CDR3aa: CASSYSNQPQHF

abundance: few
v_gene: TRBV7-2
CDR3aa: CASSLLWGLNTEAFF

abundance: NA
v_gene: TRBV27
CDR3aa: CASSTGGAYNEQFF

abundance: NA
v_gene: TRBV5-6
CDR3aa: CASSRRTSPQETQYF

abundance: NA
v_gene: TRBV27
CDR3aa: CASRLGGGGVKNIQYF

abundance: NA
v_gene: TRBV12-3/TRBV12-4
CDR3aa: CASIGDRSPLHF

abundance: NA
v_gene: TRBV6-1
CDR3aa: CASSEIPGSNSPLHF

abundance: NA
v_gene: TRBV7-6
CDR3aa: CASSFSGIRTIDYGELFF

abundance: NA
v_gene: TRBV14
CDR3aa: CASSQVSLGQVF

abundance: NA
v_gene: TRBV19
CDR3aa: CASSPRGQMHNEQFF

abundance: NA
v_gene: TRBV3-1/TRBV3-2
CDR3aa: CASSLALGGETQYF

abundance: NA
v_gene: TRBV11-3
CDR3aa: CASSSYSGTGELFF

abundance: NA
v_gene: TRBV5-1
CDR3aa: CASSLVPLAGRRGTDTQYF

abundance: NA
v_gene: TRBV2
CDR3aa: CASSDRGSNWDTQYF